The sequence of this T cell receptor (beta chain) was determined in a study of persistence of HIV-infected CD4 T cells. Stimulation used 9 to 10 ug/mL lysate from CMV-infected fibroblasts. Sorted nonresponding memory CD4+ T cells were CD40L-negative, CD69-negative, CD45RO-high. Worth noting for this clone: Antigen: not known.

CDR3 size: 15 residues. The J segment lost 3 bases and the V segment lost 3 bases, leaving 2 bases of the junction unmatched. Germline lookup yields CDR1 KGHDR and CDR2 SFDVKD. The immunoSEQ assay was version 4, run in survey mode. The assay was immunoSEQ multiplex PCR, and TCRdb's table has in-frame clones only and misses some. The sample contains 48,000 or so clones, more than 60% of which appear only once. The starting material was CD4+ T cells sorted from PBMCs after roughly 20-hour stimulation, obtained from a patient who received antiretroviral therapy. The rearrangement links TRBV24-1 to TRBJ2-3, with 10 bases aligning to TRBD2. This sequence originates from an adult man with HIV who was CMV-seropositive. CDR3 loop: CATSDETSGTDTQYF. The CDR3 region has the DNA TGTGCCACCAGTGATGAGACTAGCGGGACAGATACGCAGTATTTT.